Listed here are 14 T cell receptor beta chains from one sample, sequenced in a study of blood T cell repertoires in COVID-19. Clones were read by immunoSEQ multiplex PCR, and TCRdb kept only the in-frame ones, dropping some. The repertoire holds hundreds of thousands of clones, with approximately 84% as singletons. The specimen sequenced was peripheral blood. The source of these receptors is a man aged 45-65 years with acute or convalescent COVID-19.

The chain is built from TRBV10-1 and TRBJ1-5, with a tentative D call TRBD1 (6 bases). Germline V CDR1 and CDR2: WNHNN, SYGVQD (reference sequence). The CDR3 is 14 residues long. V was cut by 6 bases and J by 3 bases, with 12 bases left in between. CDR3 sequence reads: CASSLGDTNQPQHF. The CDR3 region has the DNA TGCGCCAGCAGCTTAGGGGACACCAATCAGCCCCAGCATTTT.

The V and J genes are TRBV19 and TRBJ2-5; TRBD1 aligns across 11 bases. This CDR3 region has 19 residues. The J segment lost 5 bases and the V segment lost 4 bases, leaving 18 bases of the junction unmatched. Germline V CDR1 and CDR2: LNHDA, SQIVND (reference sequence). The CDR3 region has the DNA TGTGCCAGTAGTAGGGGTCTGACTTGGGGACAGGGGGTAGGGGAGACCCAGTACTTC. As protein: CASSRGLTWGQGVGETQYF.

V is TRBV7-8 and J is TRBJ2-2; maybe TRBD1 (6 bases). Germline-derived CDR1 and CDR2 are SGHVS and FQNEAQ. Trimming left V 4 bases short and J 6 bases short, with 15 bases between. The CDR3 extends over 15 amino acids. The CDR3 DNA reads TGTGCCAGCAGCTCGTGGACAGAAAAAGCCGGGGAGCTGTTTTTT. This translates into CASSSWTEKAGELFF.

The chain links TRBV5-1 to TRBJ1-6, with D unclear. Germline lookup yields CDR1 SGHRS and CDR2 YFSETQ. V lost 0 bases and J 3 bases, leaving 10 bases between the germline ends. The CDR3 totals 16 residues. CDR3 protein: CASSLERRDYNSPLHF. Written as DNA, the CDR3 is TGCGCCAGCAGCTTGGAGCGGCGGGACTATAATTCACCCCTCCACTTT.

The gene calls are TRBV29-1 and TRBJ1-4; 7 positions agree with TRBD1. J gave up 8 bases and V 4 bases, and 7 bases lay outside the gene matches. CDR1 is SQVTM, CDR2 ANQGSEA, per germline. The CDR3 has 13 residues. Here the CDR3 DNA reads TGCAGCGTTGGAGGGGGCGTAGAGGAAAAACTGTTTTTT. As protein: CSVGGGVEEKLFF.

This chain connects TRBV27 to TRBJ1-2; 10 bases fit TRBD1. V lost 4 bases, J lost 8 bases, and 7 bases stayed unmatched. CDR1 is MNHEY and CDR2 is SMNVEV in the germline V gene (reference sequence). This CDR3 has 14 amino acids. Here the CDR3 DNA reads TGTGCCAGCAGTTCCGGGACAGGGGAGAGGGGCTACACCTTC. Protein sequence: CASSSGTGERGYTF.

The V call is TRBV19, the J call TRBJ2-7, with 8 bases identical to TRBD1. Germline CDR1 LNHDA, CDR2 SQIVND (reference sequence). V lost 0 bases to trimming and J lost 3 bases; unmatched junction nucleotides: 1. The CDR3 has 14 amino acids. CDR3 sequence: CASSIEGQDYEQYF. DNA of the CDR3: TGTGCCAGTAGTATAGAGGGACAGGACTACGAGCAGTACTTC.

The chain carries TRBV5-1 and TRBJ2-5; 9 bases are a match to TRBD1. CDR3 length: 15 amino acids. The V segment lost 2 bases and the J segment 4 bases; nucleotides outside the gene matches: 6. The V gene's germline CDR1 is SGHRS and CDR2 YFSETQ. The CDR3 region is CASSFSDRGTETQYF. CDR3 in DNA: TGCGCCAGCAGCTTTTCGGACAGGGGAACAGAGACCCAGTACTTC.

V and J are TRBV18 and TRBJ1-1; the D gene is possibly TRBD1 (5 bases). This CDR3 comprises 14 residues. Germline lookup yields CDR1 KGHSH and CDR2 LQKENI. V was trimmed by 3 bases and J by 5 bases, leaving 13 bases between them. CDR3 in DNA: TGTGCCAGCTCACCCACGCGGGGGGGGACTGAAGCTTTCTTT. It translates to CASSPTRGGTEAFF.

The chain employs TRBV19 and TRBJ2-2; 9 bases map to TRBD1. The germline V gene encodes CDR1 LNHDA and CDR2 SQIVND (reference sequence). V shed 6 bases and J 4 bases; nucleotides not matched to a gene: 6. The CDR3 contains 15 residues. CDR3 DNA sequence: TGTGCCAGTAGCTCGGGACAGGGATCCACCGGGGAGCTGTTTTTT. Amino acids: CASSSGQGSTGELFF.

This clone was recorded once. The chain joins TRBV4-2 to TRBJ1-1; 7 bases agree with TRBD1. The trim removed 0 bases at V and 0 bases at J, leaving 13 bases unmatched. The germline V gene has CDR1 LGHNA and CDR2 YNFKEQ. This CDR3 contains 19 residues. The CDR3 sequence is CASSQDSGQGGPMNTEAFF. For the CDR3, the DNA is TGTGCCAGCAGCCAAGACTCGGGGCAGGGGGGACCGATGAACACTGAAGCTTTCTTT.

The sample holds one count of this clone. CDR3 loop: CATSAPRGTGWSLYEQYF. The DNA of the CDR3 is TGTGCCACCAGTGCCCCGCGGGGGACAGGGTGGTCCCTATACGAGCAGTACTTC. The rearrangement uses TRBV24-1 and TRBJ2-7; TRBD1 matches 9 bases. CDR1 and CDR2 from the germline V gene are KGHDR and SFDVKD. CDR3 length: 18 amino acids. V shed 5 bases and J 4 bases; nucleotides not matched to a gene: 17.

V and J are TRBV7-6 and TRBJ2-7; no reliable D call. The CDR3 consists of 14 residues. Germline assignment: CDR1 SGHVS and CDR2 FNYEAQ. Trimming shortened V by 2 bases and J by 4 bases, and 12 bases separated the two germline ends. The CDR3 nucleotides are TGTGCCAGCAGCTTAATAGGCCCCGGGTACGAGCAGTACTTC. It is translated as CASSLIGPGYEQYF.

The chain is built from TRBV7-9 and TRBJ2-7; 10 bases are a match to TRBD1. V was clipped by 8 bases and J by 2 bases; unmatched bases: 3. The germline V gene has CDR1 SEHNR and CDR2 FQNEAQ (reference sequence). CDR3 size: 13 residues. The CDR3 nucleotides are TGTGCCAGCGAGGGGACAGGGGCCTACGAGCAGTACTTC. Its translation: CASEGTGAYEQYF.